The T cell receptor (beta chain) described here comes from a study of blood T cells in healthy people across ages. On the study more broadly: In model experiments, template switching was able to capture about one barcoded beta molecule for every two T cells that were present.

Study-level findings and limits: Relative to aged donors, long-lived donors carried more naive CD4+ cells and displayed higher diversity.

Turning to this clonotype: Its antigen is unidentified.

The germline gives CDR1 DFQATT, CDR2 SNEGSKA (reference sequence). This CDR3 region has 13 residues. The second PCR ran roughly 7 to 12 cycles with a sample-barcoded 5' primer and J-beta primers. TCRdb re-derived calls from the 5' RACE reads in MiXCR, one entry per CDR3 protein. The sample carries hundreds of thousands of distinct CDR3 sequences, about 55% recorded once. The chain recombines TRBV20-1 with TRBJ2-1, with 10 bases identical to TRBD2. Sequenced input: blood. The receptor was derived from a man aged 55 to 69 in good health. This chain's CDR3 is CSPAPAGGREQFF. The DNA of the CDR3 is TGCAGCCCTGCTCCAGCGGGAGGGCGTGAGCAGTTCTTC.